This entry concerns a single T cell receptor beta chain. The ends were cut back, 5 bases at V and 0 bases at J, with 15 bases in the middle. Germline CDR1 is SGHVT and CDR2 is SQSDAQ. The CDR3 loop spans 16 amino acids. The sample belongs to a study of blood T cell repertoires in COVID-19. Libraries were prepared by immunoSEQ multiplex PCR; TCRdb keeps only in-frame clonotypes and omits some of them. The sample lists about 40,000 clones; 85% to 90% were seen once. Sequencing input: peripheral blood. This TCR derives from a man aged 45-65 years in a cohort sampled during active COVID-19. V is TRBV7-4 and J is TRBJ2-3; no clear D. Here the CDR3 DNA reads TGTGCCAGCAGCCCCCTTTCGGTCTCTAGCACAGATACGCAGTATTTT. This encodes CASSPLSVSSTDTQYF.